The sequence of this T cell receptor (beta chain) was determined in a study of cytomegalovirus exposure and HLA in healthy donors. On the study more broadly: A later analysis reported the roughly 130 validation repertoires used the same platform as the approximately 660 first-cohort repertoires. Findings of the study overall: Subsequent analysis of the 95 to 150 validation repertoires found a tendency for first-cohort TCR clusters to co-occur. The investigators catalogued 150 to 200 TCR beta chains as cytomegalovirus-associated.

As concerns this clone: The antigen is not known.

The donors were part of the validation cohort, which consisted of under 150 subjects and was separate from the first cohort of around 620 subjects. The CDR3 sequence is 15 residues long. V lost 8 bases to trimming and J lost 10 bases; unmatched junction nucleotides: 15. Germline V CDR1 and CDR2: SGHTA, FQGNSA. TCRdb's copy holds only in-frame clones and misses some; the assay was immunoSEQ multiplex PCR. The table includes 65,000 to 70,000 clones, 91% detected once. The TCR was taken from a man younger than 30 in good health and CMV-seronegative. This sequence joins TRBV7-2 and TRBJ2-1; TRBD2 aligns across 9 bases. Sequenced input: PBMCs. CDR3 bases: TGTGCCAGCCGGCTCGCGGGAGGGCGATCGGTAGAGCAGTTCTTC. It is translated as CASRLAGGRSVEQFF.